Listed here are 18 T cell receptor beta chains from one sample, sequenced in a study of blood T cell repertoires in COVID-19. TCRdb's copy holds only in-frame clones and misses some; the assay was immunoSEQ multiplex PCR. The repertoire holds about 220,000 clones, approximately 83% seen once, with 2% to 2.5% in the top ten. Sequencing used peripheral blood. These receptor sequences come from a woman aged 55 to 70 with acute or convalescent COVID-19.

The CDR3 loop reads CASSPGQGSTNEKLFF. CDR3 bases: TGTGCCAGCAGCCCGGGACAGGGGTCAACTAATGAAAAACTGTTTTTT. J is TRBJ1-4 and V is TRBV11-2; 10 nucleotides line up with TRBD1. V was pared by 5 bases and J by 0 bases, with 3 bases of the junction left unmatched. From germline, CDR1 is SGHAT and CDR2 FQNNGV. The CDR3 is made up of 16 amino acids.

The table lists this clone with a count of one. The chain employs TRBV4-1 and TRBJ2-7, with D possibly TRBD2 on 6 matching bases. The V end lost 4 bases, the J end lost 2 bases, and 12 bases lay between the germline ends. The CDR3 sequence is 14 residues long. Germline lookup yields CDR1 MGHRA and CDR2 YSYEKL. The CDR3 here is CASSPAPGAYEQYF. The CDR3 DNA sequence: TGCGCCAGCAGCCCAGCACCGGGGGCCTACGAGCAGTACTTC.

This sequence joins TRBV5-4 and TRBJ2-1; the match to TRBD2 covers 9 bases. V was clipped by 0 bases and J by 7 bases; unmatched bases: 2. The CDR3 loop spans 14 amino acids. From germline, CDR1 is SGHNT and CDR2 YYREEE (reference sequence). CDR3 sequence (DNA): TGTGCCAGCAGCTTGGGTAGCGGGGGAAATGAGCAGTTCTTC. Translating gives CASSLGSGGNEQFF.

This chain uses TRBV15 with TRBJ2-5; 8 bases map to TRBD1. The CDR3 runs 16 residues. The V and J ends lost 0 bases and 2 bases, in that order; junction bases with no gene match: 5. Germline CDR1 LNHNV, CDR2 YYDKDF (reference sequence). The CDR3 DNA reads TGTGCCACCAGCAGAGATAGTTACAGGGGGCAAGAGACCCAGTACTTC. Its translation: CATSRDSYRGQETQYF. Full variable domain (remainder filled in from reference TRBV15 and TRBJ2-5): DAMVIQNPRYQVTQFGKPVTLSCSQTLNHNVMYWYQQKSSQAPKLLFHYYDKDFNNEADTPDNFQSRRPNTSFCFLDIRSPGLGDTAMYLCATSRDSYRGQETQYFGPGTRLLVL.

Comments on this clone: This CDR3 is also generated by other DNA sequences in the sample. This rearrangement joins TRBV29-1 to TRBJ2-5, with D tentatively TRBD2 (6 bases). CDR1 SQVTM and CDR2 ANQGSEA come from the germline V gene. V gave up 3 bases and J gave up 5 bases, with 10 bases separating them. The CDR3 spans 12 residues. As DNA, the CDR3 is TGCAGCGTTGACCGGGGGACGGAGACCCAGTACTTC. It encodes CSVDRGTETQYF.

The chain has TRBV4-1 and TRBJ2-2; D remains ambiguous. The CDR3 contains 14 residues. V was trimmed by 2 bases and J by 6 bases, leaving 10 bases between them. From germline, CDR1 is MGHRA and CDR2 YSYEKL. CDR3 DNA: TGCGCCAGCAGCCAAAGTCCCAGCGCCGGGGAGCTGTTTTTT. This codes for CASSQSPSAGELFF.

As DNA, the CDR3 is TGTGCCAGCAGTTACTCGGGACAGGGGAACTACGAGCAGTACTTC. Residues: CASSYSGQGNYEQYF. The genes are TRBV6-5 and TRBJ2-7; 10 bases agree with TRBD1. CDR1 is MNHEY, CDR2 SVGAGI, per germline. The CDR3 spans 15 residues. The ends lost 0 bases at V and 3 bases at J; junction bases unmatched: 2.

This clone appeared a few times. V and J are TRBV5-5 and TRBJ2-2; TRBD2 is a possible D gene (5 bases). Trimming took off 3 bases at V and 4 bases at J, with 10 bases between the two ends. The CDR3 runs to 14 residues. Germline CDR1 reads SGHKS; CDR2 reads YYEKEE (reference sequence). CDR3 DNA: TGTGCCAGCAGCTATCAAGAGGGCACCGGGGAGCTGTTTTTT. Translated, it gives CASSYQEGTGELFF.

The chain uses TRBV7-9 and TRBJ2-3; 8 bases are shared with TRBD2. CDR1 is SEHNR, CDR2 FQNEAQ, per germline (reference sequence). Germline trimming cut 1 base from V and 4 bases from J; bases unmatched to any gene: 10. There are 17 residues in the CDR3. This CDR3 reads CASSLELTSGGPDTQYF. The CDR3 DNA is TGTGCCAGCAGCTTAGAACTCACTAGCGGTGGTCCAGATACGCAGTATTTT. Filled out from reference TRBV7-9 and TRBJ2-3, the complete variable domain reads DTGVSQNPRHKITKRGQNVTFRCDPISEHNRLYWYRQTLGQGPEFLTYFQNEAQLEKSRLLSDRFSAERPKGSFSTLEIQRTEQGDSAMYLCASSLELTSGGPDTQYFGPGTRLTVL.

This clone was observed a handful of times. The V and J genes are TRBV6-5 and TRBJ1-5; D not certain. The CDR3 contains 14 residues. Trimming removed 6 bases from V and 1 base from J, with 10 bases in between. Germline V CDR1 and CDR2: MNHEY, SVGAGI. CDR3 in DNA: TGTGCCAGCAGCCGGACTATGAGCAATCAGCCCCAGCATTTT. Translation gives CASSRTMSNQPQHF.

The rearrangement uses TRBV7-9 and TRBJ2-1, with 10 bases aligning to TRBD1. In germline, CDR1 is SEHNR, CDR2 FQNEAQ (reference sequence). This CDR3 comprises 15 residues. V dropped 6 bases and J dropped 9; count of bases not matched to a gene: 11. The CDR3 region is CASSPGTGVVSEQFF. The CDR3 DNA is TGTGCCAGCAGTCCCGGGACAGGGGTAGTAAGTGAGCAGTTCTTC.

The V gene is TRBV7-9, the J gene TRBJ1-1; D not certain. Germline V gene lookup returns CDR1 SEHNR and CDR2 FQNEAQ (reference sequence). The ends were cut back, 2 bases at V and 3 bases at J, with 13 bases in the middle. The CDR3 covers 15 residues. The CDR3 bases are TGTGCCAGCAGCTTACATGTGGGAGTCGACACTGAAGCTTTCTTT. This gives the protein CASSLHVGVDTEAFF.

The chain has TRBV7-2 and TRBJ1-4; maybe TRBD1 (5 bases). CDR1 SGHTA and CDR2 FQGNSA come from the germline V gene. Deletions cut 8 bases from V and 4 bases from J, with 14 bases between. The CDR3 loop spans 14 amino acids. CDR3 nucleotides: TGTGCCAGCGCCAATTCCGGGGGTAATGAAAAACTGTTTTTT. Its protein product is CASANSGGNEKLFF.

This chain connects TRBV7-8 to TRBJ2-3, with 7 bases that match TRBD2. Germline lookup yields CDR1 SGHVS and CDR2 FQNEAQ. The trim removed 1 base at V and 2 bases at J, leaving 6 bases unmatched. The CDR3 loop spans 16 amino acids. This CDR3 is CASSLVEAGHTDTQYF. The CDR3 DNA follows: TGTGCCAGCAGCTTAGTTGAAGCGGGGCACACAGATACGCAGTATTTT.

The genes are TRBV5-1 and TRBJ1-2; D gene ambiguous. The CDR3 has 13 amino acids. Germline CDR1 SGHRS, CDR2 YFSETQ. Trimming left V 0 bases short and J 10 bases short, with 13 bases between. The CDR3 reads CASSLDGERNYTF. DNA of the CDR3: TGCGCCAGCAGCTTGGACGGCGAGAGGAACTACACCTTC.

The chain has TRBV5-4 and TRBJ1-2; 9 bases line up with TRBD1. Germline CDR1 is SGHNT and CDR2 is YYREEE (reference sequence). The V segment lost 0 bases and the J segment 1 base; nucleotides outside the gene matches: 10. The CDR3 length is 18 residues. CDR3 nucleotide sequence: TGTGCCAGCAGCTTGGGGAGGACAGGGGCCGGAGTTAACTATGGCTACACCTTC. Its translation is CASSLGRTGAGVNYGYTF.

The chain employs TRBV7-6 and TRBJ2-7; 7 positions match TRBD1. The CDR3 totals 16 residues. J lost 3 bases, V lost 5 bases, and 13 bases had no gene match. In germline, CDR1 is SGHVS, CDR2 FNYEAQ. Here the CDR3 DNA reads TGTGCCAGCAGCGTCGGGACAGCCTCCCCTAACTACGAGCAGTACTTC. As protein: CASSVGTASPNYEQYF.

The chain joins TRBV27 to TRBJ1-2; TRBD1 is a possible D gene (6 bases). From germline, CDR1 is MNHEY and CDR2 SMNVEV (reference sequence). V lost 4 bases and J 4 bases, leaving 16 bases between the germline ends. This CDR3 comprises 15 residues. The CDR3 here is CASSYTNRVGYGYTF. CDR3 DNA: TGTGCCAGCAGTTACACAAACAGGGTTGGCTATGGCTACACCTTC.